The clone carrying this TCR beta chain has just one count. The sample belongs to a study of control samples from healthy donors and cancer patients. V dropped 2 bases and J dropped 15; count of bases not matched to a gene: 12. The CDR3 consists of 15 residues. Germline loops: CDR1 SGDLS, CDR2 YYNGEE. Data came from immunoSEQ multiplex PCR; TCRdb stores just in-frame clones and leaves some out. The table has about 98,000 clones, roughly four fifths seen once. Sequencing was performed on blood. This clonotype was obtained from a man aged 55-75 years in good health. This chain connects TRBV9 to TRBJ1-6, with 9 bases lining up with TRBD1. The CDR3 loop reads CASSVTGTGKEDLHF. The CDR3 DNA is TGTGCCAGCAGCGTTACCGGGACAGGGAAGGAGGACCTCCACTTT.